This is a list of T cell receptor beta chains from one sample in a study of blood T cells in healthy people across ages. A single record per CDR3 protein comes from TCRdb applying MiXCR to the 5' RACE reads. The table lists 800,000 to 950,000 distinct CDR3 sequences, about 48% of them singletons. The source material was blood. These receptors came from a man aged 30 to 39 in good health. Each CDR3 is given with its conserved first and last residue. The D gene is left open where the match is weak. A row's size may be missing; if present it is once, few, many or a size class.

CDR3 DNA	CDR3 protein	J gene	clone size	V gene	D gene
TGCAGTGCGAGACCGACTCGTTCCTCCTACAATGAGCAGTTCTTC	CSARPTRSSYNEQFF	TRBJ2-1	.	TRBV20-1	.
TGTGCCAGCAGTTTTGACAGTTCGTACACTGAAGCTTTCTTT	CASSFDSSYTEAFF	TRBJ1-1	.	TRBV27	.
TGTGCCAGCAGCTCGGAGGTTTGGCGCCCAGATACGCAGTATTTT	CASSSEVWRPDTQYF	TRBJ2-3	.	TRBV7-2	.
TGTGCCACCATGAAAACAGGGGGGCCAGATACGCAGTATTTT	CATMKTGGPDTQYF	TRBJ2-3	few	TRBV24-1	TRBD1
TGTGCCTGGAGTACCTCCTACAATGAGCAGTTCTTC	CAWSTSYNEQFF	TRBJ2-1	few	TRBV30	.
TGTGCCAGCAGATCCGGCCCGGGACTAGCATATGTCGGGGAGCTGTTTTTT	CASRSGPGLAYVGELFF	TRBJ2-2	.	TRBV6-2/TRBV6-3	TRBD2
TGTGCCAGTAGTACACAGGGGGCCAACGTCCTGACTTTC	CASSTQGANVLTF	TRBJ2-6	.	TRBV19	.
TGTGCCAGCAGCGAGGGGACAGCAGACAATGAGCAGTTCTTC	CASSEGTADNEQFF	TRBJ2-1	few	TRBV9	TRBD1
TGTGCCAGCAGACAAGGACAGGCGGGTGAGCAGTACTTC	CASRQGQAGEQYF	TRBJ2-5	.	TRBV6-5	TRBD1
TGTGCCAGCAGTCGTCGGGACCGAACCTACGAGCAGTACTTC	CASSRRDRTYEQYF	TRBJ2-7	few	TRBV6-2/TRBV6-3	.
TGTGCCACCAACAGTAGCACGTCTGGGGCCAACGTCCTGACTTTC	CATNSSTSGANVLTF	TRBJ2-6	.	TRBV15	.
TGTGCCAGCAGCTTTCGACGGGACAGATTCACAGATACGCAGTATTTT	CASSFRRDRFTDTQYF	TRBJ2-3	few	TRBV7-9	TRBD1
TGTGCCAGCAGCCGGGACGCGTTCATGAACACTGAAGCTTTCTTT	CASSRDAFMNTEAFF	TRBJ1-1	.	TRBV7-6	.
TGTGCCTGCAGCCAAGATTACAGGGGGGGCCCTCGAGATACGCAGTATTTT	CACSQDYRGGPRDTQYF	TRBJ2-3	.	TRBV3-1	.
TGCGCCAGCAGCCAAGGAGAGGGTACTTACAATGAGCAGTTCTTC	CASSQGEGTYNEQFF	TRBJ2-1	.	TRBV4-3	.
TGTGCCAGCAGTTTACAGGGGGCGCCAACTAATGAAAAACTGTTTTTT	CASSLQGAPTNEKLFF	TRBJ1-4	.	TRBV12-3/TRBV12-4	TRBD1
TGTGCCAGCAACCCCCCGGGACAGGGCATAAACTATGGCTACACCTTC	CASNPPGQGINYGYTF	TRBJ1-2	.	TRBV7-3	TRBD1
TGTGCCAGCAGCGGAACTCAGGGGTCCGAGCAGTACTTC	CASSGTQGSEQYF	TRBJ2-7	few	TRBV5-6	.
TGCGCCAGCAGCCAAGGCCTTCGACAGAAGGGATCCACTGAAGCTTTCTTT	CASSQGLRQKGSTEAFF	TRBJ1-1	many	TRBV4-1	.
TGTGCCTGGGGGAGAGACAATGAGCAGTACTTC	CAWGRDNEQYF	TRBJ2-7	once	TRBV30	.
TGTGCCAGCAGTTACAGGAGTAGCTCCTACAATGAGCAGTTCTTC	CASSYRSSSYNEQFF	TRBJ2-1	few	TRBV2	.
TGTGCTAGCAGCTCCATGACAGGGTACTATGGCTACACCTTC	CASSSMTGYYGYTF	TRBJ1-2	few	TRBV7-7	TRBD1
TGTGCCTCCTCGGGACAGTTAACTCGATACAATGAGCAGTTCTTC	CASSGQLTRYNEQFF	TRBJ2-1	.	TRBV30	TRBD1
TGTGCCACCTACAGGTACGAGCAGTACTTC	CATYRYEQYF	TRBJ2-7	.	TRBV25-1	.
TGCAGCGTTGCGGGACACCTTAGCACAGATACGCAGTATTTT	CSVAGHLSTDTQYF	TRBJ2-3	.	TRBV29-1	.
TGTGCCAGCAGTCCACCGGGAGGGTCCTACGAGCAGTACTTC	CASSPPGGSYEQYF	TRBJ2-7	few	TRBV18	TRBD2
TGTGCCAGCAGCCTAAGGTCTAGCGGGAGTCACGATGAGCAGTTCTTC	CASSLRSSGSHDEQFF	TRBJ2-1	.	TRBV7-9	TRBD2
TGTGCCGCGGTACAGGGGGCGTTGAGCAATCAGCCCCAGCATTTT	CAAVQGALSNQPQHF	TRBJ1-5	.	TRBV6-6	TRBD1
TGCAGTGCTAGAGATCGAGACAGGGGTCTCGGGGAGCAGTACTTC	CSARDRDRGLGEQYF	TRBJ2-5	few	TRBV20-1	TRBD1
TGTGCCAGCAGCGTTGGACCAGACAATGAGCAGTTCTTC	CASSVGPDNEQFF	TRBJ2-1	.	TRBV9	.
TGTGCCAGCAGTTACTCGCTCGGGGCCTACAATGAGCAGTTCTTC	CASSYSLGAYNEQFF	TRBJ2-1	few	TRBV6-5	.
TGTGCCAGCAGCTTAGGTAGCAGCTCCTACAATGAGCAGTACTTC	CASSLGSSSYNEQYF	TRBJ2-7	.	TRBV7-2	.
TGTGCCAGCAGTCCAGGACAGGCGTCACCCCTCCACTTT	CASSPGQASPLHF	TRBJ1-6	.	TRBV28	TRBD1
TGTGCCAGCAGTGCGGGAGGGCCGAGCACAGATACGCAGTATTTT	CASSAGGPSTDTQYF	TRBJ2-3	.	TRBV3-1	TRBD2
TGTGCCAGCAGCTCCGGGGTGGACACTGAAGCTTTCTTT	CASSSGVDTEAFF	TRBJ1-1	.	TRBV7-2	.
TGTGCCACTACGCGGGGGGTACTAGCCAAAAACATTCAGTACTTC	CATTRGVLAKNIQYF	TRBJ2-4	few	TRBV12-3/TRBV12-4	TRBD2
TGTGCCAGCAGCTTAGAGGGTCGGGCCCTAGATACGCAGTATTTT	CASSLEGRALDTQYF	TRBJ2-3	few	TRBV7-2	.
TGCAGTGCTAGAGATAGGGACAGGGCATGGGGTGAAGCTTTCTTT	CSARDRDRAWGEAFF	TRBJ1-1	once	TRBV20-1	TRBD1
TGTGCCAGCAGTCCTAACAGGGGGATGGCAGAGACCCAGTACTTC	CASSPNRGMAETQYF	TRBJ2-5	many	TRBV6-4	TRBD1
TGTGCCAGCAGTTTAGCGGGCAGGGGCACAGATACGCAGTATTTT	CASSLAGRGTDTQYF	TRBJ2-3	few	TRBV28	.
TGTGCCAGCAGTTACTCGTACAGGGACGGGGAGCTGTTTTTT	CASSYSYRDGELFF	TRBJ2-2	.	TRBV6-5	.